The rows below give T cell receptor beta chains drawn from one sample of a study of blood T cell repertoires in COVID-19. This table comes from immunoSEQ multiplex PCR, and its TCRdb copy is limited to in-frame clones, with some not included. Among 60,000 to 70,000 clones listed, about nine tenths were seen once. Sequencing was carried out using peripheral blood. These receptors all come from a man between 45 and 60 years old with active COVID-19. Each CDR3 is given with its conserved first and last residue. A D gene is named only where the DNA matches it firmly. Part of the rows lack a size; the others show once, few, many or a class for expanded clones.

V	size	length	D	J	DNA	CDR3
TRBV12-3/TRBV12-4	many	13	-	TRBJ1-4	TGTGCCAGCGTACTTCGGAGGACTGAAAAACTGTTTTTT	CASVLRRTEKLFF
TRBV5-1	once	14	TRBD2	TRBJ2-5	TGCGCCAGCAGCTTGGCGGGGGGTTCAGAGACCCAGTACTTC	CASSLAGGSETQYF
TRBV4-1	-	17	-	TRBJ2-2	TGCGCCAGCAGCCAAGAGGGTCCAGGGTCGAACACCGGGGAGCTGTTTTTT	CASSQEGPGSNTGELFF
TRBV18	-	14	TRBD1	TRBJ2-2	TGTGCCAGCTCGCCTGACAGGGGGACCGGGGAGCTGTTTTTT	CASSPDRGTGELFF
TRBV3-1/TRBV3-2	-	14	TRBD1	TRBJ1-6	TGTGCCAGCAGCCGAGACACAGGGGATTCACCCCTCCACTTT	CASSRDTGDSPLHF
TRBV7-3	-	15	TRBD2	TRBJ2-1	TGTGCCAGCAGCTTACCAAGACTAGCGGGAGATGAGCAGTTCTTC	CASSLPRLAGDEQFF
TRBV10-3	-	15	-	TRBJ1-2	TGTGCCATCAGTGAGTCGACGACAGACGTCTCGGGCTACACCTTC	CAISESTTDVSGYTF
TRBV18	-	13	TRBD1	TRBJ2-7	TGTGCCAGCTCACTGGGACAGGGCCGCGAGCAGTACTTC	CASSLGQGREQYF
TRBV6-5	-	15	TRBD1	TRBJ2-7	TGTGCCAGCAGTTACCGGGACAGGGGCTCCTACGAGCAGTACTTC	CASSYRDRGSYEQYF
TRBV12-3/TRBV12-4	-	13	TRBD1	TRBJ2-7	TGTGCCAGCAGTCTAGGACAGGGCTACGAGCAGTACTTC	CASSLGQGYEQYF
TRBV28	few	14	TRBD1	TRBJ1-5	TGTGCCAGCAGAATGGACAGGGGAGAGCAGCCCCAGCATTTT	CASRMDRGEQPQHF
TRBV5-1	-	16	TRBD2	TRBJ2-7	TGCGCCAGCAGCTTGCGTTCGGCGGCGGGGGGGCTCGAGCAGTACTTC	CASSLRSAAGGLEQYF
TRBV24-1	-	15	-	TRBJ2-3	TGTGCCACCAGTGATGCCCGGGACACCACAGATACGCAGTATTTT	CATSDARDTTDTQYF
TRBV5-1	-	14	-	TRBJ2-3	TGCGCCAGCAGCCCAGGACGGGACACAGATACGCAGTATTTT	CASSPGRDTDTQYF
TRBV7-2	-	16	TRBD1	TRBJ1-5	TGTGCCAGCAGCTTAGGCCCAGGGACAGGGGGTCAGCCCCAGCATTTT	CASSLGPGTGGQPQHF